This T cell receptor beta chain was captured in a study of spatial heterogeneity in lung cancer. Whole-study results and caveats: Tumor TCRs that were ubiquitous and expanded showed up in blood more at resection than follow-up.

TCRdb reprocessed the 5' RACE reads with MiXCR, giving one entry per CDR3 protein. The profile shows some 100,000 distinct CDR3 sequences, over 9.5% of them singletons. As for this clonotype: Its specificity is not known.

Time point: sample taken at primary tumor resection. Unsorted whole RNA samples from tumor, nontumor lung or frozen PBMC were sequenced. The donor population consisted of some 67 patients with untreated, early-stage non-small cell lung cancer. Germline CDR1 reads MNHEY; CDR2 reads SMNVEV (reference sequence). The V segment lost 6 bases and the J segment 1 base; nucleotides outside the gene matches: 9. This CDR3 has 15 amino acids. This clonotype originated in a male donor with early-stage non-small cell lung cancer. The sequences come from PBMCs, collected at surgery. This chain joins TRBV27 and TRBJ2-7; 7 bases match TRBD2. CDR3 sequence reads: CASRPRRENSYEQYF. CDR3 nucleotides: TGTGCCAGCAGGCCCAGGCGGGAGAATTCCTACGAGCAGTACTTC.